The 31 T cell receptor beta chains given below trace back to one sample, sequenced in a study of OX40 agonist ivuxolimab in advanced cancers. Sequencing was performed with immunoSEQ multiplex PCR; in TCRdb, only in-frame clones are kept and a portion is missing. The profile shows more than 65,000 clones, 75% to 85% of them singletons. The sample consisted of CD4+ or CD8+ T cells sorted from blood, taken in a trial of the OX40 agonist ivuxolimab. Every receptor here comes from an adult with an advanced solid tumor such as melanoma, head and neck, liver or kidney cancer.

V is TRBV30 and J is TRBJ1-3; D is uncertain. With 2 bases removed from V and 3 bases from J, the gap between germline ends came to 14 bases. CDR1 and CDR2 (germline): GTSNPN, SVGIG (reference sequence). The CDR3 contains 15 residues. The chain's CDR3 is CAWSPFVLLGNTIYF. DNA of the CDR3: TGTGCCTGGAGTCCTTTTGTCCTCCTTGGAAACACCATATATTTT.

The chain joins TRBV5-5 to TRBJ1-1, with D perhaps TRBD1 (6 bases). The CDR3 length is 13 residues. Germline values: CDR1 SGHKS, CDR2 YYEKEE (reference sequence). V was cut by 0 bases and J by 9 bases, with 12 bases left in between. CDR3 coding DNA: TGTGCCAGCAGCTTGGCAGGGGAGTCTAAAGCTTTCTTT. It is translated as CASSLAGESKAFF.

Worth noting for this clone: The identical CDR3 is also encoded by other nucleotide sequences in the sample. The rearrangement links TRBV9 to TRBJ2-2; 8 bases match TRBD2. Germline V gene lookup returns CDR1 SGDLS and CDR2 YYNGEE. The CDR3 totals 16 residues. Trimming removed 0 bases from V and 2 bases from J; junction bases left unmatched: 3. CDR3 amino acids: CASSVVSGVNTGELFF. The CDR3, as DNA: TGTGCCAGCAGCGTAGTTAGCGGGGTCAACACCGGGGAGCTGTTTTTT. Looking up the rest from reference TRBV9 and TRBJ2-2 gives the full variable domain: DSGVTQTPKHLITATGQRVTLRCSPRSGDLSVYWYQQSLDQGLQFLIQYYNGEERAKGNILERFSAQQFPDLHSELNLSSLELGDSALYFCASSVVSGVNTGELFFGEGSRLTVL.

The chain is built from TRBV28 and TRBJ1-4; 7 positions agree with TRBD1. V shed 8 bases, J shed 6 bases, and the junction held 12 bases outside the gene matches. Germline lookup yields CDR1 MDHEN and CDR2 SYDVKM. CDR3 length equals 15 residues. The CDR3, as DNA: TGTGCCAGCCTCCAAGGGGGAAGGGGGCATGAAAAACTGTTTTTT. Its translation is CASLQGGRGHEKLFF.

The chain employs TRBV5-4 and TRBJ2-1; 7 bases are a match to TRBD2. Trimming removed 4 bases from V and 3 bases from J; junction bases left unmatched: 10. The CDR3 loop spans 16 amino acids. CDR1 is SGHNT, CDR2 YYREEE, per germline (reference sequence). CDR3 amino acids: CASSRRESGDYNEQFF. The CDR3 DNA is TGTGCCAGCAGCCGCCGTGAGAGCGGGGACTACAATGAGCAGTTCTTC.

This clone has a handful of counts. The V call is TRBV11-2, the J call TRBJ1-2; D is perhaps TRBD1 (6 bases). The germline V gene has CDR1 SGHAT and CDR2 FQNNGV. V gave up 2 bases and J gave up 0 bases, with 13 bases separating them. The CDR3 length is 16 residues. The CDR3 is CASSLTGQSSNYGYTF. The CDR3 DNA reads as TGTGCCAGCAGCTTAACCGGACAGAGCTCTAACTATGGCTACACCTTC. Together with reference TRBV11-2 and TRBJ1-2, the CDR3 gives the full variable domain: EAGVAQSPRYKIIEKRQSVAFWCNPISGHATLYWYQQILGQGPKLLIQFQNNGVVDDSQLPKDRFSAERLKGVDSTLKIQPAKLEDSAVYLCASSLTGQSSNYGYTFGSGTRLTVV.

The chain links TRBV5-1 to TRBJ2-3, with 8 bases fitting TRBD1. Germline trimming cut 4 bases from V and 5 bases from J; bases unmatched to any gene: 12. This CDR3 region has 16 residues. Germline CDR1 and CDR2: SGHRS and YFSETQ. DNA of the CDR3: TGCGCCAGCAGCACCGTACCGGGACAGGCCGAAGATACGCAGTATTTT. Protein sequence: CASSTVPGQAEDTQYF.

The rearrangement uses TRBV19 and TRBJ2-5; D is uncertain. Germline CDR1 and CDR2: LNHDA and SQIVND (reference sequence). The CDR3 extends over 15 amino acids. V lost 1 base and J lost 2, with 11 bases in between. CDR3 bases: TGTGCCAGTAGTATAGGGCCAGGCCCTCAAGAGACCCAGTACTTC. It translates to CASSIGPGPQETQYF.

This rearrangement joins TRBV9 to TRBJ1-4; 10 positions match TRBD1. Germline CDR1 SGDLS, CDR2 YYNGEE. The CDR3 runs to 14 residues. With V trimmed by 2 bases and J by 7 bases, 2 bases remained unmatched. This CDR3 reads CASSVGTGVEKLFF. Written as DNA, the CDR3 is TGTGCCAGCAGCGTGGGGACAGGGGTTGAAAAACTGTTTTTT.

CDR3 loop: CASKRDREETQYF. The CDR3 coding sequence is TGTGCCAGCAAACGCGACAGGGAAGAGACCCAGTACTTC. The chain is built from TRBV2 and TRBJ2-5; 7 bases are shared with TRBD1. The J segment lost 3 bases and the V segment lost 7 bases, leaving 5 bases of the junction unmatched. The CDR3 spans 13 residues. Germline V lookup: CDR1 SNHLY, CDR2 FYNNEI.

The rearrangement joins TRBV7-2 to TRBJ1-5; no definite D call. V dropped 1 base and J dropped 0 bases, with 10 bases sitting between them. CDR3 length equals 16 residues. Germline V CDR1 and CDR2: SGHTA, FQGNSA. CDR3: CASSLVGSGSNQPQHF. CDR3 in DNA: TGTGCCAGCAGCTTAGTGGGGTCGGGTAGCAATCAGCCCCAGCATTTT.

The genes are TRBV25-1 and TRBJ2-3, with TRBD2 matching over 9 bases. V lost 3 bases and J lost 6; bases outside the gene matches: 4. The CDR3 is 14 residues long. The germline CDR1 and CDR2 sequences are MGHDK and SYGVNS. The CDR3 reads CASSEAGGRDTQYF. The CDR3 DNA reads as TGTGCCAGCAGTGAGGCGGGGGGGAGGGATACGCAGTATTTT. Together with reference TRBV25-1 and TRBJ2-3, the CDR3 gives the full variable domain: EADIYQTPRYLVIGTGKKITLECSQTMGHDKMYWYQQDPGMELHLIHYSYGVNSTEKGDLSSESTVSRIRTEHFPLTLESARPSHTSQYLCASSEAGGRDTQYFGPGTRLTVL.

The chain joins TRBV15 to TRBJ1-1; D is ambiguous. Germline V CDR1 and CDR2: LNHNV, YYDKDF (reference sequence). V shed 0 bases and J shed 1 base, with 12 bases lying between them. This CDR3 contains 16 residues. The CDR3 loop is CATSRDLGRANTEAFF. CDR3 sequence (DNA): TGTGCCACCAGCAGAGATCTAGGACGGGCGAACACTGAAGCTTTCTTT.

The chain recombines TRBV19 with TRBJ1-1; D is undetermined. CDR1 and CDR2 (germline): LNHDA, SQIVND (reference sequence). This CDR3 region has 16 residues. The ends were cut back, 3 bases at V and 0 bases at J, with 14 bases in the middle. The CDR3 loop reads CASSITQRPMNTEAFF. CDR3 bases: TGTGCCAGTAGTATTACGCAGAGACCCATGAACACTGAAGCTTTCTTT.

The chain has TRBV18 and TRBJ1-4; D uncertain. The CDR3 covers 14 residues. The germline V and J ends were trimmed by 1 base and 5 bases, with 8 bases remaining between them. The germline CDR1 and CDR2 sequences are KGHSH and LQKENI. The CDR3 spells CASSPQGANEKLFF. The CDR3 DNA is TGTGCCAGCTCACCACAGGGAGCGAATGAAAAACTGTTTTTT.

In this sample, this clone turned up once. CDR3 nucleotides: TGTGCCAGCAGCTTAAATCCAGGGCATAGGCCTGAAGCTTTCTTT. Residues: CASSLNPGHRPEAFF. This chain links TRBV7-2 with TRBJ1-1; possible D gene TRBD1, 5 bases. This CDR3 comprises 15 residues. V lost 2 bases and J 6 bases, leaving 16 bases between the germline ends. Germline CDR1 reads SGHTA; CDR2 reads FQGNSA.

Here the CDR3 DNA reads TGTGCCTGGAGTTGGGCACTTGATAACTATGGCTACACCTTC. It encodes CAWSWALDNYGYTF. The chain uses TRBV30 and TRBJ1-2; D gene unclear. The germline gives CDR1 GTSNPN, CDR2 SVGIG (reference sequence). The V end lost 2 bases, the J end lost 1 base, and 11 bases lay between the germline ends. The CDR3 is 14 amino acids.

This sequence joins TRBV11-2 and TRBJ2-3; D possibly corresponds to TRBD1 (6 bases). This CDR3 spans 15 amino acids. Germline V gene sequence: CDR1 SGHAT, CDR2 FQNNGV. With 5 bases removed from V and 0 bases from J, the gap between germline ends came to 12 bases. The CDR3 DNA reads as TGTGCCAGCAGCCCGGACAGTACTAGCACAGATACGCAGTATTTT. This sequence encodes CASSPDSTSTDTQYF.

CDR3 sequence: CASKPRGDSLLREQYF. The CDR3 coding sequence is TGTGCCAGCAAACCCCGGGGGGACAGTCTTTTGCGCGAGCAGTACTTC. This rearrangement joins TRBV28 to TRBJ2-7; D possibly uses TRBD1 or TRBD2 (7 bases each). The CDR3 is made up of 16 amino acids. V gave up 7 bases and J gave up 6 bases, with 25 bases separating them. CDR1 is MDHEN, CDR2 SYDVKM, per germline. The complete variable domain, with remaining parts taken from reference TRBV28 and TRBJ2-7, reads DVKVTQSSRYLVKRTGEKVFLECVQDMDHENMFWYRQDPGLGLRLIYFSYDVKMKEKGDIPEGYSVSREKKERFSLILESASTNQTSMYLCASKPRGDSLLREQYFGPGTRLTVT.

The chain uses TRBV5-4 and TRBJ2-3; D not resolved. Germline V gene sequence: CDR1 SGHNT, CDR2 YYREEE (reference sequence). With 4 bases removed from V and 2 bases from J, the gap between germline ends came to 8 bases. The CDR3 has 13 amino acids. The DNA of the CDR3 is TGTGCCAGCAGCAAACTTATCACAGATACGCAGTATTTT. This sequence encodes CASSKLITDTQYF. The full variable domain, rest sourced from reference TRBV5-4 and TRBJ2-3, is ETGVTQSPTHLIKTRGQQVTLRCSSQSGHNTVSWYQQALGQGPQFIFQYYREEENGRGNFPPRFSGLQFPNYSSELNVNALELDDSALYLCASSKLITDTQYFGPGTRLTVL.

This chain connects TRBV15 to TRBJ1-2; the D gene is possibly TRBD1 (6 bases). CDR1 LNHNV and CDR2 YYDKDF come from the germline V gene (reference sequence). This CDR3 contains 14 residues. V dropped 0 bases and J dropped 7 bases, with 12 bases sitting between them. The CDR3 DNA sequence: TGTGCCACCAGCAGAGATCGAAACAGGGCTGGCTACACCTTC. Protein sequence: CATSRDRNRAGYTF.

The DNA of the CDR3 is TGTGCCAGCAGTTTTGTCGACTATGGCTACACCTTC. It codes for CASSFVDYGYTF. The V and J genes are TRBV28 and TRBJ1-2; D remains unclear. The CDR3 is 12 residues long. The V gene lost 3 bases and the J gene lost 3 bases, with 5 bases spanning the gap. Germline values: CDR1 MDHEN, CDR2 SYDVKM.

The table lists this clone with a few counts. The V call is TRBV18, the J call TRBJ2-5; TRBD2 agrees at 8 bases. The V and J ends lost 3 bases and 5 bases, in that order; junction bases with no gene match: 5. This CDR3 region has 14 residues. From germline, CDR1 is KGHSH and CDR2 LQKENI. CDR3 sequence reads: CASSPGLDRETQYF. CDR3 DNA sequence: TGTGCCAGCTCACCGGGACTAGATCGGGAGACCCAGTACTTC.

The table lists this clone with a count of one. The V call is TRBV18, the J call TRBJ2-5; the D gene could be TRBD1 or TRBD2 (5 bases each). The CDR3 is 15 amino acids. Germline V gene sequence: CDR1 KGHSH, CDR2 LQKENI. With 3 bases removed from V and 3 bases from J, the gap between germline ends came to 14 bases. Here the CDR3 DNA reads TGTGCCAGCTCACCTTTAGGGGACGTAAAAGAGACCCAGTACTTC. It is translated as CASSPLGDVKETQYF.

The chain recombines TRBV6-5 with TRBJ2-1; 9 bases line up with TRBD2. V lost 2 bases to trimming and J lost 7 bases; unmatched junction nucleotides: 6. The CDR3 loop spans 15 amino acids. Germline CDR1 reads MNHEY; CDR2 reads SVGAGI. Here the CDR3 DNA reads TGTGCCAGCAGTTACATTGCGGGGGGGCAGAATGAGCAGTTCTTC. This translates into CASSYIAGGQNEQFF.

This clone turned up a few times. This chain uses TRBV9 with TRBJ2-7; possibly TRBD1 for D (6 bases). The germline V gene has CDR1 SGDLS and CDR2 YYNGEE. The V end lost 3 bases, the J end lost 0 bases, and 16 bases lay between the germline ends. This CDR3 region has 16 residues. The CDR3 region is CASSAQHRAFSYEQYF. The CDR3 DNA reads as TGTGCCAGCAGCGCCCAACACAGGGCTTTCTCCTACGAGCAGTACTTC.

The chain has TRBV5-4 and TRBJ2-1; D is unclear. V was shortened by 3 bases and J by 0 bases, with 13 bases between the two germline ends. This CDR3 is built from 16 residues. The germline gives CDR1 SGHNT, CDR2 YYREEE (reference sequence). Written as DNA, the CDR3 is TGTGCCAGCAGCTCTCTAGACGGAAGCTCCTACAATGAGCAGTTCTTC. Its translation is CASSSLDGSSYNEQFF.

The V gene is TRBV19, the J gene TRBJ2-6; D is undetermined. CDR1 and CDR2 from the germline V gene are LNHDA and SQIVND (reference sequence). The germline V and J ends were trimmed by 6 bases and 0 bases, with 3 bases remaining between them. This CDR3 is built from 13 residues. In nucleotides, the CDR3 is TGTGCCAGTAGCGGCTCTGGGGCCAACGTCCTGACTTTC. Protein sequence: CASSGSGANVLTF.

The chain is built from TRBV7-3 and TRBJ2-2; 9 bases align to TRBD2. This CDR3 has 16 residues. Germline-derived CDR1 and CDR2 are SGHTA and FQGTGA. V gave up 3 bases and J gave up 7 bases; unmatched junction bases: 9. The CDR3 DNA reads as TGTGCCAGCAGCTTGACGGAGCGGGGGGCCTTCGGGGAGCTGTTTTTT. It yields the protein CASSLTERGAFGELFF.

Only a few counts were recorded for this clone. V and J are TRBV28 and TRBJ2-4, with TRBD2 identical over 10 bases. Looked up from germline, CDR1 is MDHEN and CDR2 is SYDVKM. V shed 2 bases, J shed 0 bases, and the junction held 7 bases outside the gene matches. The length of the CDR3 is 18 residues. CDR3 in amino acids: CASSLRLAGYIAKNIQYF. Here the CDR3 DNA reads TGTGCCAGCAGTTTAAGACTAGCGGGTTACATAGCCAAAAACATTCAGTACTTC.

This clone occurred once. The chain has TRBV2 and TRBJ1-6; D gene ambiguous. Per the germline V gene, CDR1 is SNHLY and CDR2 is FYNNEI. The CDR3 has 14 residues. Trimming took off 6 bases at V and 2 bases at J, with 8 bases between the two ends. CDR3 protein: CASRAGPYNSPLHF. In DNA, the CDR3 is TGTGCCAGCAGAGCCGGGCCCTATAATTCACCCCTCCACTTT. Based on the CDR3 plus reference TRBV2 and TRBJ1-6, the full variable domain is EPEVTQTPSHQVTQMGQEVILRCVPISNHLYFYWYRQILGQKVEFLVSFYNNEISEKSEIFDDQFSVERPDGSNFTLKIRSTKLEDSAMYFCASRAGPYNSPLHFGNGTRLTVT.